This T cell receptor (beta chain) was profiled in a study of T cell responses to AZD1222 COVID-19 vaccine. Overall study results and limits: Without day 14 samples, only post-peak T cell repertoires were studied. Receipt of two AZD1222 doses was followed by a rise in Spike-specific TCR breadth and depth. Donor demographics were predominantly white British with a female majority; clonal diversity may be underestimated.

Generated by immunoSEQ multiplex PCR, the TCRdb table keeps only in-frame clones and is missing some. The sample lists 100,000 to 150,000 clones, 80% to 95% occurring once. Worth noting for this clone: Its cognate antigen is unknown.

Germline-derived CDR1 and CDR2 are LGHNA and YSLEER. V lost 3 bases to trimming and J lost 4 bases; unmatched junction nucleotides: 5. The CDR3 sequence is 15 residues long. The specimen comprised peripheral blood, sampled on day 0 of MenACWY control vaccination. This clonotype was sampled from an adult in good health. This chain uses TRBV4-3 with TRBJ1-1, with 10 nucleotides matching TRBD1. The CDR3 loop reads CASSQSGTGATEAFF. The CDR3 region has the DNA TGCGCCAGCAGCCAGTCCGGGACAGGGGCCACTGAAGCTTTCTTT.